This T cell receptor (beta chain) was sequenced during a study of OX40 agonist ivuxolimab in advanced cancers. Concerning the study at large: Ivuxolimab, which targeted the costimulatory receptor OX40 (CD134), was an agonistic, fully human IgG2 monoclonal antibody. The point of sequencing TCRbeta in the periphery was to test whether ivuxolimab changed TCR sequence diversity and drove clonal T-cell expansion. Intravenous ivuxolimab was administered to patients every 2 weeks at six dose levels: 0.01, 0.1, 0.3, 1.5, 3 and 10 mg/kg. Of the 50 to 55 patients in dose escalation, about 20 had hepatocellular carcinoma, roughly 15 had melanoma, 9 had renal cell carcinoma and 9 had head and neck cancer. Three dose-escalation patients achieved partial responses, one with hepatocellular carcinoma and two with cutaneous melanoma. The paper reports the monotherapy dose-escalation portion (N of about 50 patients) of the phase I ivuxolimab trial. Prior anti-PD-1, anti-PD-L1 or anti-CTLA-4 therapy was permitted, and 30% to 50% of dose-escalation patients had received checkpoint inhibitors. A male proportion of 75% to 85% and a mean age of about 60 years, ranging from 23 to 79, were recorded for the dose-escalation cohort.

Patients with autoimmune disease history or receiving systemic immunosuppression were excluded from the trial. Peripheral blood for TCR sequencing was drawn from every dose cohort at baseline, at cycle 4 day 1 and at cycle 7 day 1. Samples came from an open-label, multicenter, first-in-human phase I dose-escalation trial of ivuxolimab. Adults with locally advanced or metastatic melanoma, renal cell, hepatocellular, or head and neck squamous cell carcinoma were enrolled in the trial. Before TCR sequencing, CD4+ T cells and CD8+ T cells from peripheral blood were sorted into separate populations. Summary of the overall study and its limitations: Low levels of normalized T-cell clonal expansion were also seen in some nonresponding patients. Partial responders in the 0.1-3.0 mg/kg groups had among the lowest normalized peripheral clonal expansion, especially among CD8+ T cells. Clonal expansion of both CD4+ and CD8+ blood T cells was observed from baseline to week 6 at doses 0.1 to 3.0 mg/kg. After ivuxolimab, more expanded clones were found on average in CD8+ T cells than in CD4+ T cells. The antigen specificity of the peripheral T cells that underwent clonal expansion was not determined.

In regard to this clone: The clone's antigen remains unknown. No much larger clone is present one base from it, and per-base qualities are unavailable.

Genomic DNA was isolated from the sorted cells so that the TCRbeta CDR3 region could be sequenced. TCRbeta CDR3 regions were sequenced using the immunoSEQ Assay. TCRdb obtained this table from immuneACCESS and retained in-frame rearrangements with V and J assigned. These tables miss some clones; where compared with another copy, unresolved V genes account for less than half of the shortfall, and the remainder is unexplained. Across this sample there are about 79,000 clones, with 70% to 90% seen only once. Of the sample, more than 3.5% falls within the top ten clones. Inclusive of the bounding cysteine and phenylalanine, the CDR3 is 13 residues long. Only the CDR3 part of the read is kept: 39 bases, read in frame from the first base. The germline V gene (reference sequence) supplies CDR1 MNHEY and CDR2 SMNVEV. V is cut by 3 bases and J by 5 bases, and the space between the germline ends is 8 bases.

The V gene is TRBV27 and the J gene is TRBJ2-1, with the D gene too uncertain to name. The source was CD4+ or CD8+ T cells sorted from blood, collected in a trial of the OX40 agonist ivuxolimab. This sequence was found in an adult with an advanced solid tumor such as melanoma, head and neck, liver or kidney cancer. CDR3 reads: CASSFRDDNEQFF. The nucleotide sequence is given as TGTGCCAGCAGTTTCAGAGATGACAATGAGCAGTTCTTC.